These 11 T cell receptor beta chains came from one sample sequenced in a study of blood T cell repertoires in COVID-19. Method: immunoSEQ multiplex PCR; TCRdb's copy keeps in-frame clones and lacks some. The sample lists about 140,000 clones; roughly 84% were seen once. Sequencing used peripheral blood. These receptors were collected from a human donor with acute or convalescent COVID-19. The donor label of this sample is uncertain.

The chain has TRBV4-3 and TRBJ1-1; unclear D gene. CDR3 length: 14 residues. Germline V gene data show CDR1 as LGHNA and CDR2 as YSLEER. The ends were cut back, 3 bases at V and 1 base at J, with 9 bases in the middle. The CDR3 region has the DNA TGCGCCAGCAGCCACGTCCTCGGGAACACTGAAGCTTTCTTT. Protein: CASSHVLGNTEAFF.

There are a few counts of this clone. This CDR3 is CASSLSTGVGEQYV. The CDR3 DNA reads as TGTGCCAGCAGCTTAAGTACAGGGGTAGGCGAGCAGTACGTC. The chain couples TRBV7-9 to TRBJ2-7; 7 bases agree with TRBD1. The CDR3 sequence is 14 residues long. The junction had 7 bases not matched to a gene; V was cut back by 2 bases and J by 6 bases. In germline, CDR1 is SEHNR, CDR2 FQNEAQ (reference sequence).

The V gene is TRBV28, the J gene TRBJ2-7; 8 bases are shared with TRBD1. Trimming at V came to 6 bases and at J to 7 bases, leaving 8 bases not matched to a gene. CDR1 is MDHEN, CDR2 SYDVKM, per germline. The length of the CDR3 is 13 residues. The CDR3 is CASRKQGVREQYF. CDR3 DNA sequence: TGTGCCAGCAGGAAACAGGGGGTAAGGGAGCAGTACTTC.

J is TRBJ1-1 and V is TRBV7-3; D may be TRBD1 (5 bases). The germline V gene encodes CDR1 SGHTA and CDR2 FQGTGA. V was pared by 1 base and J by 0 bases, with 9 bases between. The CDR3 has 15 residues. In DNA, the CDR3 is TGTGCCAGCAGCTTAAATGGGGCCATGAACACTGAAGCTTTCTTT. Its translation is CASSLNGAMNTEAFF.

The chain couples TRBV15 to TRBJ2-3; D remains unclear. The V gene's germline CDR1 is LNHNV and CDR2 YYDKDF (reference sequence). The CDR3 is 15 amino acids. Trimming removed 0 bases at V and 0 bases at J, with 7 bases between. The CDR3 is CATSRERASTDTQYF. The CDR3 nucleotides read TGTGCCACCAGCAGAGAGCGTGCTAGCACAGATACGCAGTATTTT.

The chain joins TRBV19 to TRBJ1-5, with 8 bases fitting TRBD1. Germline lookup yields CDR1 LNHDA and CDR2 SQIVND (reference sequence). J lost 5 bases, V lost 8 bases, and 14 bases had no gene match. This CDR3 has 16 amino acids. CDR3 amino acids: CASGVTGALGDQPQHF. Written as DNA, the CDR3 is TGTGCCAGTGGCGTGACAGGGGCCTTGGGCGATCAGCCCCAGCATTTT.

The rearrangement joins TRBV5-1 to TRBJ1-1; 11 bases are a match to TRBD1. Trimming took 3 bases from V and 4 from J; bases not matched to a gene: 5. This CDR3 has 15 residues. Germline CDR1 SGHRS, CDR2 YFSETQ. The DNA of the CDR3 is TGCGCCAGCAGCTCGGACAGGGGGCGGGGCACTGAAGCTTTCTTT. This encodes CASSSDRGRGTEAFF.

CDR3: CASSLEPQGFANTGELFF. CDR3 coding DNA: TGCGCCAGCAGCTTGGAACCCCAGGGGTTCGCGAACACCGGGGAGCTGTTTTTT. The gene calls are TRBV5-1 and TRBJ2-2; tentatively, D is TRBD1 (6 bases). The germline V gene has CDR1 SGHRS and CDR2 YFSETQ. The germline V and J ends were trimmed by 0 bases and 0 bases, with 15 bases remaining between them. This CDR3 is 18 amino acids long.

This chain connects TRBV11-2 to TRBJ2-1; D is perhaps TRBD2 (6 bases). This CDR3 comprises 13 residues. V shed 4 bases and J shed 4 bases, with 8 bases lying between them. CDR1 SGHAT and CDR2 FQNNGV come from the germline V gene. As DNA, the CDR3 is TGTGCCAGCAGCTCCGGGACTTACAATGAGCAGTTCTTC. It codes for CASSSGTYNEQFF.

The V call is TRBV11-2, the J call TRBJ2-1; D perhaps matches TRBD2 (7 bases). Germline-derived CDR1 and CDR2 are SGHAT and FQNNGV. The CDR3 has 16 residues. The V and J ends lost 1 base and 2 bases respectively, with 12 bases between them. This CDR3 is CASSLARGGPYNEQFF. DNA for the CDR3: TGTGCCAGCAGCTTAGCCAGGGGAGGGCCCTACAATGAGCAGTTCTTC.

V gene TRBV7-8 combines with J gene TRBJ2-1; TRBD1 matches at 7 bases. V lost 8 bases and J lost 8; bases outside the gene matches: 9. CDR1 is SGHVS and CDR2 is FQNEAQ in the germline V gene. CDR3 length equals 13 residues. The CDR3, as DNA: TGTGCCAGCGGTCGGACAGGTTTCTATGAGCAGTTCTTC. As protein: CASGRTGFYEQFF.